This passage covers 30 T cell receptor beta chains from one sample sequenced in a study of T cells in Graves' hyperthyroidism and ophthalmopathy. RNA transcripts gave rise to amplified TCR beta CDR3 regions. A first-round RT-PCR of the TCR CDR3 used the HTBI primer set. TCRdb independently ran MiXCR on the multiplex PCR reads; one entry per CDR3 protein. Of 660,000 or so distinct CDR3 sequences listed, roughly 20% were seen once; the top ten hold about 34%. The sample comprised blood. These receptor sequences come from a man aged 25 to 40 with Graves' ophthalmopathy.

This clonotype was counted ten times or more. This chain joins TRBV28 and TRBJ2-5; unclear D gene. The CDR3 is made up of 12 amino acids. Looked up from germline, CDR1 is MDHEN and CDR2 is SYDVKM. V was clipped by 6 bases and J by 2 bases, with 7 bases between them. CDR3 DNA sequence: TGTGCCAGCAGGGAACAGCAAGAGACCCAGTACTTC. Translating it yields CASREQQETQYF.

This clonotype was seen a few times. This chain joins TRBV30 and TRBJ2-2, with D perhaps TRBD2 (7 bases). Per the germline V gene, CDR1 is GTSNPN and CDR2 is SVGIG (reference sequence). Trimming pared 0 bases from V and 5 bases from J, leaving 13 bases between. The CDR3 spans 15 residues. DNA of the CDR3: TGTGCCTGGAGTGTATCGGGGGGCCGGACCGGGGAGCTGTTTTTT. This translates into CAWSVSGGRTGELFF.

V gene TRBV28 combines with J gene TRBJ2-5, with 16 bases matching TRBD2. The J segment lost 7 bases and the V segment lost 5 bases, leaving 4 bases of the junction unmatched. From germline, CDR1 is MDHEN and CDR2 SYDVKM. The CDR3 totals 15 residues. This chain's CDR3 is CASSLGLAGGGTQYF. The DNA for the CDR3 is TGTGCCAGCAGTCTGGGACTAGCGGGAGGGGGGACCCAGTACTTC.

In its sample, this clonotype was seen a few times. This chain joins TRBV2 and TRBJ2-1; D may match TRBD1 or TRBD2 (5 bases each). Per the germline V gene, CDR1 is SNHLY and CDR2 is FYNNEI. V was cut by 4 bases and J by 10 bases, with 14 bases left in between. CDR3 length: 13 residues. The CDR3 spells CASSVGVWFEQFF. In DNA form, the CDR3 reads TGTGCCAGCAGTGTGGGGGTGTGGTTCGAGCAGTTCTTC.

This clonotype has a handful of counts. This chain joins TRBV6-1 and TRBJ2-7; maybe TRBD1 (5 bases). This CDR3 is 14 amino acids long. Looked up from germline, CDR1 is MNHNS and CDR2 is SASEGT. Trimming pared 3 bases from V and 4 bases from J, leaving 13 bases between. CDR3 region: CASSDQGGSYEQYF. In DNA form, the CDR3 reads TGTGCCAGCAGTGACCAGGGTGGATCTTACGAGCAGTACTTC.

This clonotype was found many times. This rearrangement joins TRBV28 to TRBJ2-7, with D tentatively TRBD1 (5 bases). The CDR3 contains 16 residues. CDR1 is MDHEN, CDR2 SYDVKM, per germline. Deletions cut 7 bases from V and 3 bases from J, with 22 bases between. CDR3 residues: CASIRAGKKLSYEQYF. In nucleotides, the CDR3 is TGTGCCAGCATCAGGGCAGGGAAAAAACTTAGCTACGAGCAGTACTTC.

The chain joins TRBV5-1 to TRBJ2-7, with D possibly matching TRBD1 (6 bases). This CDR3 spans 14 amino acids. The V gene's germline CDR1 is SGHRS and CDR2 YFSETQ. Trimming took off 4 bases at V and 2 bases at J, with 13 bases between the two ends. The CDR3 nucleotides read TGCGCCAGCAGCCCAAACAGGGCAGCCTACGAGCAGTACTTC. Protein product: CASSPNRAAYEQYF.

This clonotype was detected only a few times. CDR3: CASSEAGGNNEQFF. The DNA of the CDR3 is TGTGCCAGCAGTGAAGCGGGAGGGAACAATGAGCAGTTCTTC. The V gene is TRBV3-1, the J gene TRBJ2-1; 10 nucleotides match TRBD2. Germline V gene lookup returns CDR1 LGHDT and CDR2 YNNKEL (reference sequence). The CDR3 is made up of 14 amino acids. Trimming took 6 bases from V and 5 from J; bases not matched to a gene: 4.

The V gene is TRBV4-1, the J gene TRBJ2-3, with TRBD1 matching 7 bases. Trimming removed 1 base from V and 4 bases from J; junction bases left unmatched: 5. The CDR3 extends over 15 amino acids. Germline CDR1 is MGHRA and CDR2 is YSYEKL. The DNA for the CDR3 is TGCGCCAGCAGCCAAGTCAGGGGGAGTGCAGATACGCAGTATTTT. Amino acids: CASSQVRGSADTQYF.

This clonotype has more than one count but fewer than ten. The CDR3 sequence is CASTGSMSDSPLHF. The CDR3 DNA reads TGTGCCAGCACCGGGAGTATGTCGGATTCACCCCTCCACTTT. V and J are TRBV6-1 and TRBJ1-6; D is undetermined. The CDR3 contains 14 residues. Germline CDR1 MNHNS, CDR2 SASEGT. Trimming cost V 7 bases and J 8 bases, with 15 bases left between them.

This clonotype was observed a handful of times. This chain connects TRBV18 to TRBJ2-2, with D maybe TRBD2 (7 bases). This CDR3 contains 15 residues. CDR1 and CDR2 from the germline V gene are KGHSH and LQKENI. Trimming stripped 2 bases from V and 5 bases from J, with 12 bases between. This CDR3 is CASSPNREGTGELFF. The CDR3 bases are TGTGCCAGCTCACCAAACAGGGAGGGGACCGGGGAGCTGTTTTTT.

This chain joins TRBV20-1 and TRBJ2-3, with D possibly being TRBD2 (6 bases). V dropped 2 bases and J dropped 4 bases, with 10 bases sitting between them. Germline values: CDR1 DFQATT, CDR2 SNEGSKA (reference sequence). The CDR3 has 13 residues. The DNA for the CDR3 is TGCAGTGCTAGAACGGGAGCCTCAGATACGCAGTATTTT. This encodes CSARTGASDTQYF.

CDR3 coding DNA: TGTGCCAGCGGAAAAGCGGGAGGTCCCAATGAGCAGTTCTTC. Protein: CASGKAGGPNEQFF. This chain joins TRBV7-9 and TRBJ2-1; 9 nucleotides match TRBD2. The length of the CDR3 is 14 residues. J gave up 6 bases and V 8 bases, and 8 bases lay outside the gene matches. Looked up from germline, CDR1 is SEHNR and CDR2 is FQNEAQ (reference sequence).

This chain connects TRBV7-6 to TRBJ2-1; unclear D gene. The V gene's germline CDR1 is SGHVS and CDR2 FNYEAQ. The CDR3 totals 12 residues. V was pared by 5 bases and J by 8 bases, with 10 bases between. The CDR3 region is CASSRVGYEQFF. CDR3 nucleotide sequence: TGTGCCAGCAGCCGTGTGGGGTATGAGCAGTTCTTC.

This clonotype was counted between two and nine times. This chain links TRBV6-2 or TRBV6-3 with TRBJ2-3; a possible D gene is TRBD2 (6 bases). V lost 8 bases and J 4 bases, leaving 10 bases between the germline ends. CDR3 length equals 12 residues. Germline V gives CDR1 MNHEY, CDR2 SVGEGT. Here the CDR3 DNA reads TGTGCCAGCCGGGACTTCCCAGATACGCAGTATTTT. Translated, it gives CASRDFPDTQYF.

The chain couples TRBV20-1 to TRBJ2-2, with 10 bases matching TRBD2. V lost 6 bases, J lost 7 bases, and 8 bases stayed unmatched. The germline V gene has CDR1 DFQATT and CDR2 SNEGSKA (reference sequence). The CDR3 consists of 14 residues. The CDR3 sequence: CSAKRSSGSGELFF. In DNA form, the CDR3 reads TGCAGTGCGAAACGGTCTAGCGGGAGCGGGGAGCTGTTTTTT.

This clonotype occurred many times. The chain links TRBV2 to TRBJ1-5, with D possibly being TRBD1 (5 bases). The V and J ends lost 6 bases and 3 bases respectively, with 12 bases between them. CDR1 and CDR2 (germline): SNHLY, FYNNEI. CDR3 length: 14 amino acids. The CDR3 reads CASSPTEANQPQHF. CDR3 sequence (DNA): TGTGCCAGCAGCCCGACAGAAGCCAATCAGCCCCAGCATTTT.

This clonotype was detected ten times or more. V gene TRBV20-1 combines with J gene TRBJ1-1, with no clear D. Germline V gene lookup returns CDR1 DFQATT and CDR2 SNEGSKA (reference sequence). The V gene lost 3 bases and the J gene lost 2 bases, with 7 bases spanning the gap. The CDR3 extends over 12 amino acids. CDR3: CSARDPNTEAFF. The CDR3 nucleotides read TGCAGTGCTAGGGATCCTAACACTGAAGCTTTCTTT.

The table lists this clonotype with a few counts. V and J are TRBV18 and TRBJ1-2; D is ambiguous. Per germline, CDR1 KGHSH and CDR2 LQKENI. The V end lost 4 bases, the J end lost 5 bases, and 11 bases lay between the germline ends. There are 13 residues in the CDR3. The CDR3 region has the DNA TGTGCCAGCTCACTAGACCCGGGTTATGGCTACACCTTC. As protein: CASSLDPGYGYTF.

A remark on this clonotype: At one boundary the junction diverges from the germline segment, which might be a read error. The chain uses TRBV5-1 and TRBJ1-1; the match to TRBD1 covers 9 bases. This CDR3 has 15 residues. The germline gives CDR1 SGHRS, CDR2 YFSETQ. DNA for the CDR3: TGCGCCGGCAGCTTGGTTGGGGGGGACAGGGAAAAAGCTTTCTTT. It specifies CAGSLVGGDREKAFF.

In this sample, this clonotype turned up many times. V usage is TRBV3-1 and J usage is TRBJ1-2; D is uncertain. The V gene lost 4 bases and the J gene lost 4 bases, with 16 bases spanning the gap. This CDR3 has 15 residues. Germline CDR1 is LGHDT and CDR2 is YNNKEL (reference sequence). CDR3 residues: CASSPKTRLLYGYTF. The CDR3 coding sequence is TGTGCCAGCAGCCCCAAGACAAGGCTTCTCTATGGCTACACCTTC.

This clonotype was counted a few times. The rearrangement links TRBV20-1 to TRBJ2-7; TRBD2 is a possible D gene (6 bases). The germline V gene has CDR1 DFQATT and CDR2 SNEGSKA (reference sequence). This CDR3 has 13 residues. Trimming stripped 6 bases from V and 1 base from J, with 13 bases between. The CDR3 DNA reads TGCAGTGCCGGAGGGCAGTTTTCCTACGAGCAGTACTTC. This codes for CSAGGQFSYEQYF.

This clonotype was detected only a few times. The V call is TRBV29-1, the J call TRBJ2-1, with 10 bases identical to TRBD2. This CDR3 comprises 19 residues. V trimming: 4 bases; J trimming: 3 bases; junction bases outside the gene matches: 18. Germline CDR1 reads SQVTM; CDR2 reads ANQGSEA. The CDR3 sequence: CSVVGGSGRAPKDYNEQFF. CDR3 nucleotide sequence: TGCAGCGTTGTGGGGGGAAGCGGGAGGGCCCCTAAAGACTACAATGAGCAGTTCTTC.

This clonotype appeared many times. V gene TRBV6-1 combines with J gene TRBJ2-1; 12 positions match TRBD2. The CDR3 covers 15 residues. In germline, CDR1 is MNHNS, CDR2 SASEGT. After removal of 7 bases from V and 3 bases from J, the junction contained 4 bases not matched to a gene. The CDR3 protein is CASILLAGGYNEQFF. In DNA, the CDR3 is TGTGCCAGCATCCTACTAGCGGGAGGCTACAATGAGCAGTTCTTC.

This clonotype was observed a handful of times. This chain joins TRBV18 and TRBJ2-4; the match to TRBD1 covers 7 bases. V lost 1 base to trimming and J lost 0 bases; unmatched junction nucleotides: 3. From germline, CDR1 is KGHSH and CDR2 LQKENI. The CDR3 is made up of 16 amino acids. The CDR3 spells CASSPRGQLAKNIQYF. The CDR3 DNA reads as TGTGCCAGCTCACCACGGGGACAGCTAGCCAAAAACATTCAGTACTTC.

This clonotype appeared a few times. This sequence joins TRBV10-3 and TRBJ2-1, with 12 bases matching TRBD2. The CDR3 loop spans 15 amino acids. V gave up 4 bases and J gave up 4 bases; unmatched junction bases: 2. Per germline, CDR1 ENHRY and CDR2 SYGVKD. CDR3 amino acids: CAISVLAGGYNEQFF. CDR3 nucleotide sequence: TGTGCCATCAGTGTTCTAGCGGGAGGGTACAATGAGCAGTTCTTC.

The rearrangement joins TRBV5-1 to TRBJ2-5, with D tentatively TRBD2 (6 bases). The CDR3 extends over 18 amino acids. Germline V gene data show CDR1 as SGHRS and CDR2 as YFSETQ. Trimming removed 3 bases at V and 1 base at J, with 22 bases between. CDR3 DNA: TGCGCCAGCAGCTCCGGGTGGAGGGCACCCAAGACCCAAGAGACCCAGTACTTC. This translates into CASSSGWRAPKTQETQYF.

V gene TRBV4-1 combines with J gene TRBJ1-5; D is unclear. The CDR3 contains 14 residues. The V end was cut by 0 bases, the J end by 4 bases, with 7 bases between. CDR1 and CDR2 (germline): MGHRA, YSYEKL. CDR3 in DNA: TGCGCCAGCAGCCAAGAGTGGGGAAATCAGCCCCAGCATTTT. Residues: CASSQEWGNQPQHF.

At least ten counts were recorded for this clonotype. The chain uses TRBV6-2 or TRBV6-3 and TRBJ2-2; TRBD2 matches at 13 bases. The CDR3 sequence is 16 residues long. The V gene's germline CDR1 is MNHEY and CDR2 SVGEGT. V gave up 6 bases and J gave up 5 bases; unmatched junction bases: 6. In nucleotides, the CDR3 is TGTGCCAGCAGCACACTAGCGGGAGGGCAGACCGGGGAGCTGTTTTTT. This translates into CASSTLAGGQTGELFF.

This sequence joins TRBV30 and TRBJ2-2; 11 nucleotides align to TRBD2. The CDR3 extends over 15 amino acids. Germline V gives CDR1 GTSNPN, CDR2 SVGIG (reference sequence). Trimming removed 1 base from V and 5 bases from J; junction bases left unmatched: 3. CDR3 nucleotide sequence: TGTGCCTGGAGTGGGGGACTAGCGGCGACCGGGGAGCTGTTTTTT. Translated: CAWSGGLAATGELFF.